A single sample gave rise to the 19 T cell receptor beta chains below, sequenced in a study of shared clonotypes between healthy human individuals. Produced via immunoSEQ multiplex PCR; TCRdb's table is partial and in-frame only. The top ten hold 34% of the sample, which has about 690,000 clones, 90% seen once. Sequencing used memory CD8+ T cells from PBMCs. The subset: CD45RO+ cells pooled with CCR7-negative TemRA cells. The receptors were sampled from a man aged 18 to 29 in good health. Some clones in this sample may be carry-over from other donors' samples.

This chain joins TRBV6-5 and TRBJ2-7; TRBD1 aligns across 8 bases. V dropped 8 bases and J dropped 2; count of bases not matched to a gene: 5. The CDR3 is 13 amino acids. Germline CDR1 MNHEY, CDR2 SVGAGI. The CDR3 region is CASGDRGPYEQYF. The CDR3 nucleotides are TGTGCCAGCGGAGACAGGGGACCCTACGAGCAGTACTTC.

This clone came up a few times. As DNA, the CDR3 is TGTGCCAGCAGAACTACTAGCGGGAGCGATGAGCAGTTCTTC. Encoded protein: CASRTTSGSDEQFF. The rearrangement joins TRBV28 to TRBJ2-1; 11 bases are shared with TRBD2. Trimming cost V 6 bases and J 8 bases; bases outside gene matches: 6. Germline V gene sequence: CDR1 MDHEN, CDR2 SYDVKM. The CDR3 is made up of 14 amino acids.

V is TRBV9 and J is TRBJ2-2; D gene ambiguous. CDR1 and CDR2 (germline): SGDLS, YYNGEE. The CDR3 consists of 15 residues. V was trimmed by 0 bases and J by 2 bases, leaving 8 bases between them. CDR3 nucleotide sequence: TGTGCCAGCAGCGTAGTCGGCTATAACACCGGGGAGCTGTTTTTT. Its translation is CASSVVGYNTGELFF.

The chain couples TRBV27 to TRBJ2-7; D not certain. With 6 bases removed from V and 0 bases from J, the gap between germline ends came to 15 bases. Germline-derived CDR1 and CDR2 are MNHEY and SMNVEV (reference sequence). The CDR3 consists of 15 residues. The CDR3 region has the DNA TGTGCCAGCAGACCAGGACGGCAGAGCTCCTACGAGCAGTACTTC. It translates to CASRPGRQSSYEQYF.

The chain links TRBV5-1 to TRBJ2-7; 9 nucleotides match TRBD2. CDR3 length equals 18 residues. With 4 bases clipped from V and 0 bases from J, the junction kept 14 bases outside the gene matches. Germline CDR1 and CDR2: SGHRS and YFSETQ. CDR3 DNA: TGCGCCAGCAGCCGGAGGGGACTAGCAGCCCCCCTCTCCTACGAGCAGTACTTC. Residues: CASSRRGLAAPLSYEQYF. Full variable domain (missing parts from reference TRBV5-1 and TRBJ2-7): KAGVTQTPRYLIKTRGQQVTLSCSPISGHRSVSWYQQTPGQGLQFLFEYFSETQRNKGNFPGRFSGRQFSNSRSEMNVSTLELGDSALYLCASSRRGLAAPLSYEQYFGPGTRLTVT.

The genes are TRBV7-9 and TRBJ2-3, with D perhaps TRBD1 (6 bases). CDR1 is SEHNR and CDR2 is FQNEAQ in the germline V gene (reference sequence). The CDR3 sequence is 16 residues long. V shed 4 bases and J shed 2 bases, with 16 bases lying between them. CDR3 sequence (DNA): TGTGCCAGCAGCTCTCCCCGGACAGAGTCCACAGATACGCAGTATTTT. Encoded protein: CASSSPRTESTDTQYF.

Here the CDR3 DNA reads TGTGCCAGCAGTGACCAGGGGGGGTTTTTCGATGAGCAGTTCTTC. Protein: CASSDQGGFFDEQFF. V usage is TRBV6-4 and J usage is TRBJ2-1; D possibly uses TRBD1 or TRBD2 (7 bases each). The CDR3 extends over 15 amino acids. Trimming shortened V by 2 bases and J by 8 bases, and 16 bases separated the two germline ends. CDR1 and CDR2 from the germline V gene are MRHNA and SNTAGT.

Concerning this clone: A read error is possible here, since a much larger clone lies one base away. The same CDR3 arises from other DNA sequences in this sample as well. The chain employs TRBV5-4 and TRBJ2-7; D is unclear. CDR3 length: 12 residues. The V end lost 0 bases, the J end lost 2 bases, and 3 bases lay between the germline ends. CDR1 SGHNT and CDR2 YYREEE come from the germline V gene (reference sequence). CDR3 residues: CASSLGTYEQYF. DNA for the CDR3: TGTGCCAGCAGCTTGGGCACCTACGAGCAGTACTTC. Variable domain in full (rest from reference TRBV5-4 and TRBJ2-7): ETGVTQSPTHLIKTRGQQVTLRCSSQSGHNTVSWYQQALGQGPQFIFQYYREEENGRGNFPPRFSGLQFPNYSSELNVNALELDDSALYLCASSLGTYEQYFGPGTRLTVT.

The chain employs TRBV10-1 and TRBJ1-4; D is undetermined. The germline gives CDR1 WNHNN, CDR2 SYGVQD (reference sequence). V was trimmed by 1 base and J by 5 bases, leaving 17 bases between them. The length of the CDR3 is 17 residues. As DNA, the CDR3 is TGCGCCAGCAGTGAGTTCCTACTGACTCACCAAAATGAAAAACTGTTTTTT. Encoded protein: CASSEFLLTHQNEKLFF.

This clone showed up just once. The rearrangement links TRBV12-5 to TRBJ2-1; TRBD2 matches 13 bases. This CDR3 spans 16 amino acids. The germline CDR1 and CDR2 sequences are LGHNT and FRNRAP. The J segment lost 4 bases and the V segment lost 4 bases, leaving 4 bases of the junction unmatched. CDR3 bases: TGTGCTAGTGGTTCGGGACTAGCGGGACGTTACAATGAGCAGTTCTTC. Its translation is CASGSGLAGRYNEQFF. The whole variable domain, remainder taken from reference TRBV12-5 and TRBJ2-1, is DARVTQTPRHKVTEMGQEVTMRCQPILGHNTVFWYRQTMMQGLELLAYFRNRAPLDDSGMPKDRFSAEMPDATLATLKIQPSEPRDSAVYFCASGSGLAGRYNEQFFGPGTRLTVL.

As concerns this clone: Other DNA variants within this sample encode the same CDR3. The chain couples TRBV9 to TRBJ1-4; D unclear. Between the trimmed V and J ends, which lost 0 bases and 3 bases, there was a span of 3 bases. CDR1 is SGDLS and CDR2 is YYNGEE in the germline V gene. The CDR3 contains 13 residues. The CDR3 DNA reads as TGTGCCAGCAGCGTAGACCCTAATGAAAAACTGTTTTTT. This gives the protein CASSVDPNEKLFF.

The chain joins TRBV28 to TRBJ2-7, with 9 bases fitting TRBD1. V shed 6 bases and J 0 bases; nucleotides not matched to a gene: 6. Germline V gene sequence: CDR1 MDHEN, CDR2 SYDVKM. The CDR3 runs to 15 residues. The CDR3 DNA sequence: TGTGCCAGCAGAAAGGGACAGGGCCGCTCCTACGAGCAGTACTTC. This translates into CASRKGQGRSYEQYF.

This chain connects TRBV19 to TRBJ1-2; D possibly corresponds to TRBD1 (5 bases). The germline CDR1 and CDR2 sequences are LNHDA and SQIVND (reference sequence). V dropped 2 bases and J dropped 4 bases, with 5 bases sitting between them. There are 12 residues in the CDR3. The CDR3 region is CASSIRGYGYTF. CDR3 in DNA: TGTGCCAGTAGTATAAGGGGCTATGGCTACACCTTC.

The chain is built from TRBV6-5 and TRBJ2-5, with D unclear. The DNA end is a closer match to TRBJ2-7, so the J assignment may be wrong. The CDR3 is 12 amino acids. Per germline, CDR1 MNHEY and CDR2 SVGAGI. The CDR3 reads CASRSDWYEQYF. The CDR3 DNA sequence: TGTGCCAGCAGATCCGACTGGTACGAGCAGTACTTC.

CDR3 bases: TGTGCCAGCAGGGAGCTAAACACCGGGGAGCTGTTTTTT. Translated: CASRELNTGELFF. The V call is TRBV6-5, the J call TRBJ2-2; D not resolved. The V and J ends lost 6 bases and 2 bases respectively, with 7 bases between them. Germline assignment: CDR1 MNHEY and CDR2 SVGAGI. The CDR3 has 13 amino acids.

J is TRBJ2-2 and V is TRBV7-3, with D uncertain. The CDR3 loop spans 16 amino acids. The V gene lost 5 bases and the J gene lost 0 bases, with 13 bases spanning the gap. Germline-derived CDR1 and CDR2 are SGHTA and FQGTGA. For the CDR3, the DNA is TGTGCCAGCAGCCCGCTATTTACTACGAACACCGGGGAGCTGTTTTTT. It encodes CASSPLFTTNTGELFF.

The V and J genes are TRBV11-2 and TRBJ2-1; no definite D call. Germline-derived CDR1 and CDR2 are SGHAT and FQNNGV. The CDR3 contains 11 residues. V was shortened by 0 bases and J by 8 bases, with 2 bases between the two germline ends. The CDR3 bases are TGTGCCAGCAGCTTAGAGGATGAGCAGTTCTTC. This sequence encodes CASSLEDEQFF.

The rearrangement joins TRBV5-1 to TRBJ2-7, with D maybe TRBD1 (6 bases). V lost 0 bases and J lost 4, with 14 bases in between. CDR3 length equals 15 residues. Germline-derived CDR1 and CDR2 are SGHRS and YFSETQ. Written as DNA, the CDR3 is TGCGCCAGCAGCTTGGGTCAGGGGCTTAAGTACGAGCAGTACTTC. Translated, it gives CASSLGQGLKYEQYF.

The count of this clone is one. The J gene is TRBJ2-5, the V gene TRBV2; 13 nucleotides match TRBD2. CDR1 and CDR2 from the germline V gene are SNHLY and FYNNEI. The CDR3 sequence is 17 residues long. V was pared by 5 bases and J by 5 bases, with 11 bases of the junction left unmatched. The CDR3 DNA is TGTGCCAGCAGTCTCGGGACTAGCGGGGTAGCGATGGAGACCCAGTACTTC. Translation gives CASSLGTSGVAMETQYF.